This T cell receptor (beta chain) was documented in a study of identical twins. Study-wide points: Twins' surplus sharing was weaker for beta out-of-frame sequences. Insertions were fewer in abundant cord blood beta clonotypes, whereas memory repertoires showed none of this pattern. It was out-of-frame TCR alpha sharing in monozygotic twins that models underestimated.

V lost 1 base to trimming and J lost 7 bases, with 11 bases between them. CDR3 length: 14 amino acids. The germline V gene encodes CDR1 MNHEY and CDR2 SMNVEV (reference sequence). About this clonotype: No antigen is known for it.

TCRdb used MiXCR to reprocess the 5' RACE reads, holding one entry per CDR3 protein. The sample has 1.5 million or so distinct CDR3 sequences, around 33% seen once; the top ten hold 0.25% to 0.3%. This sequence originates from a newborn girl in good health. The chain joins TRBV27 to TRBJ2-1; D ambiguous. Sequencing used cord blood. This chain's CDR3 is CASSLWAKRNEQFF. The CDR3 DNA is TGTGCCAGCAGTTTATGGGCCAAGAGGAATGAGCAGTTCTTC.